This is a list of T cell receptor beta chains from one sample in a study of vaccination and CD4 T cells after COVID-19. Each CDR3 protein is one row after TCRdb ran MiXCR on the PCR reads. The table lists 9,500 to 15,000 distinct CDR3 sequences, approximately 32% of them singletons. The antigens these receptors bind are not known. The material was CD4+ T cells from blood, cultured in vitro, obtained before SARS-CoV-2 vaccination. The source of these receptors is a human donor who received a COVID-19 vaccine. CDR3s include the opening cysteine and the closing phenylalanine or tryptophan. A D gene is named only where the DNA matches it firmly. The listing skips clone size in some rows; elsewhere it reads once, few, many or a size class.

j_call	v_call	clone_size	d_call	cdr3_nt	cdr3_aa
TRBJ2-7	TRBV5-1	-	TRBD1	TGCGCCAGCAGCCCCCGGACAGGGAGGTGGCCCTACGAGCAGTACTTC	CASSPRTGRWPYEQYF
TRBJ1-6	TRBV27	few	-	TGTGCCAGCAGCAGAACAGTTGAATATAATTCACCCCTCCACTTT	CASSRTVEYNSPLHF
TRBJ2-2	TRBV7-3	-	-	TGTGCCAGCAGCCCGGGTGGCGGGGAGCTGTTTTTT	CASSPGGGELFF
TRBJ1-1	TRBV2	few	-	TGTGCCAGCACCCGACGACTGCGGAACACTGAAGCTTTCTTT	CASTRRLRNTEAFF
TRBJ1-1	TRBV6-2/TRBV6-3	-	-	TGTGCCAGCAGTCAGGACAGAGCCAACACTGAAGCTTTCTTT	CASSQDRANTEAFF
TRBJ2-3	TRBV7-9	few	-	TGTGCCAGCAGCTTAGCCTACGAGGCCACCTATCAGGAGACGCAGTATTTT	CASSLAYEATYQETQYF
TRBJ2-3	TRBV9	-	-	TGTGCCAGCAACGTAGTAGCAGGGGAGAGCACAGATACGCAGTATTTT	CASNVVAGESTDTQYF
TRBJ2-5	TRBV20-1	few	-	TGCAGTGCTCTAGCGCAAGAGACCCAGTACTTC	CSALAQETQYF
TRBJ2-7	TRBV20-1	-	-	TGCAGTGCTAGAGATGACAGCCGAAGCTCCTACGAGCAGTACTTC	CSARDDSRSSYEQYF
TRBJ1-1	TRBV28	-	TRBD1	TGTGCCAGTGGGGACAGACGGGCTGAAGCTTTCTTT	CASGDRRAEAFF